The 24 T cell receptor beta chains presented below share a single source sample, sequenced in a study of cytomegalovirus exposure and HLA in healthy donors. Primers: 60 Vbeta forward and 13 Jbeta reverse. Clones were sequenced by immunoSEQ multiplex PCR, and TCRdb holds only the in-frame ones, with some missing. Of around 150,000 clones in the sample, roughly four fifths were seen once. The source material was PBMCs. The receptors originated from a man younger than 30 in good health and CMV-seronegative.

V usage is TRBV6-5 and J usage is TRBJ2-7, with D possibly matching TRBD2 (5 bases). Germline V gives CDR1 MNHEY, CDR2 SVGAGI. V was trimmed by 6 bases and J by 4 bases, leaving 13 bases between them. CDR3 size: 13 residues. The CDR3: CASRAGSGYEQYF. The CDR3 DNA sequence: TGTGCCAGCAGGGCGGGCTCGGGATACGAGCAGTACTTC.

V and J are TRBV6-5 and TRBJ1-1; D possibly corresponds to TRBD1 (6 bases). Germline V gene sequence: CDR1 MNHEY, CDR2 SVGAGI. The CDR3 is made up of 15 amino acids. V gave up 0 bases and J gave up 4 bases, with 12 bases separating them. This CDR3 is CASSYSKAGATEAFF. CDR3 nucleotide sequence: TGTGCCAGCAGTTACTCGAAAGCAGGGGCCACTGAAGCTTTCTTT.

This sequence joins TRBV27 and TRBJ1-1; D is possibly TRBD1 (6 bases). V lost 0 bases and J 10 bases, leaving 12 bases between the germline ends. CDR1 MNHEY and CDR2 SMNVEV come from the germline V gene (reference sequence). CDR3 length: 13 amino acids. CDR3 sequence: CASSLSWGGGAFF. Here the CDR3 DNA reads TGTGCCAGCAGTTTATCGTGGGGAGGGGGAGCTTTCTTT.

The gene calls are TRBV7-2 and TRBJ2-1; the D is unclear. The CDR3 length is 13 residues. Trimming removed 5 bases at V and 1 base at J, with 6 bases between. Germline lookup yields CDR1 SGHTA and CDR2 FQGNSA. The DNA of the CDR3 is TGTGCCAGCAGCCCCGGGTCCTACAATGAGCAGTTCTTC. Protein product: CASSPGSYNEQFF.

The chain combines TRBV5-6 with TRBJ2-7; TRBD1 matches at 8 bases. Germline CDR1 SGHDT, CDR2 YYEEEE. The CDR3 runs 15 residues. Unmatched junction bases numbered 8, after V lost 0 bases and J lost 6 bases. Here the CDR3 reads CASSLVTGALGEQYF. Here the CDR3 DNA reads TGTGCCAGCAGCTTGGTGACAGGGGCATTGGGCGAGCAGTACTTC. Drawing the rest from reference TRBV5-6 and TRBJ2-7, the complete variable domain is DAGVTQSPTHLIKTRGQQVTLRCSPKSGHDTVSWYQQALGQGPQFIFQYYEEEERQRGNFPDRFSGHQFPNYSSELNVNALLLGDSALYLCASSLVTGALGEQYFGPGTRLTVT.

V is TRBV27 and J is TRBJ2-2; a possible D gene is TRBD2 (6 bases). V was clipped by 8 bases and J by 5 bases, with 18 bases between them. This CDR3 has 15 amino acids. The germline V gene encodes CDR1 MNHEY and CDR2 SMNVEV (reference sequence). The CDR3 region has the DNA TGTGCCAGCCGTCCGGGAGCCCTGGGGACCGGGGAGCTGTTTTTT. Its translation: CASRPGALGTGELFF.

This chain links TRBV6-1 with TRBJ2-1, with 13 bases lining up with TRBD2. The CDR3 loop spans 15 amino acids. With 6 bases clipped from V and 8 bases from J, the junction kept 7 bases outside the gene matches. Per the germline V gene, CDR1 is MNHNS and CDR2 is SASEGT. Here the CDR3 DNA reads TGTGCCAGCAGCGGGACTAGCGGGATTATAGATGAGCAGTTCTTC. Translated, it gives CASSGTSGIIDEQFF.

The chain couples TRBV30 to TRBJ1-3; the D is unclear. This CDR3 is built from 13 residues. V lost 4 bases and J lost 2, with 9 bases in between. Germline-derived CDR1 and CDR2 are GTSNPN and SVGIG (reference sequence). This CDR3 is CAWMQVAGNTIYF. The CDR3, as DNA: TGTGCCTGGATGCAGGTGGCTGGAAACACCATATATTTT.

The gene calls are TRBV7-8 and TRBJ1-1; possible D gene TRBD1, 6 bases. CDR3 length: 15 residues. The ends were cut back, 4 bases at V and 5 bases at J, with 17 bases in the middle. CDR1 and CDR2 (germline): SGHVS, FQNEAQ. The CDR3, as DNA: TGTGCCAGCAGCTCCCTAACTGACAGGCGAACTGAAGCTTTCTTT. This codes for CASSSLTDRRTEAFF.

The sample holds a few counts of this clone. The gene calls are TRBV27 and TRBJ1-2; D is unclear. Per germline, CDR1 MNHEY and CDR2 SMNVEV (reference sequence). This CDR3 region has 13 residues. Trimming removed 3 bases from V and 0 bases from J, with 5 bases in between. CDR3 protein: CASSLGPNYGYTF. The CDR3 DNA reads as TGTGCCAGCAGTTTGGGCCCTAACTATGGCTACACCTTC.

V is TRBV29-1 and J is TRBJ2-7; TRBD2 might be the D (6 bases). CDR3 length equals 13 residues. Germline CDR1 and CDR2: SQVTM and ANQGSEA. The V end lost 4 bases, the J end lost 5 bases, and 15 bases lay between the germline ends. The chain's CDR3 is CSVGGTRSNEQYF. CDR3 bases: TGCAGCGTTGGAGGGACTCGGTCAAACGAGCAGTACTTC.

In this sample, this clone turned up a few times. V usage is TRBV27 and J usage is TRBJ2-7; D perhaps matches TRBD2 (6 bases). V lost 5 bases and J 1 base, leaving 18 bases between the germline ends. There are 16 residues in the CDR3. Germline CDR1 and CDR2: MNHEY and SMNVEV (reference sequence). Here the CDR3 DNA reads TGTGCCAGCAGTCCCCTCGGCAAGCGGGCGTCCTACGAGCAGTACTTC. It codes for CASSPLGKRASYEQYF.

The gene calls are TRBV27 and TRBJ1-4; D is undetermined. The CDR3 loop spans 13 amino acids. Trimming removed 3 bases at V and 8 bases at J, with 10 bases between. Germline CDR1 and CDR2: MNHEY and SMNVEV (reference sequence). In DNA, the CDR3 is TGTGCCAGCAGTTTTGGCAGAGGGGAAAAACTGTTTTTT. This codes for CASSFGRGEKLFF.

J is TRBJ2-3 and V is TRBV4-1, with a possible D match to TRBD1 (6 bases). V dropped 1 base and J dropped 0 bases, with 14 bases sitting between them. This CDR3 has 17 amino acids. The germline CDR1 and CDR2 sequences are MGHRA and YSYEKL. The CDR3 DNA reads as TGCGCCAGCAGCCAAGGACCACAGGGTTTTAGCACAGATACGCAGTATTTT. It yields the protein CASSQGPQGFSTDTQYF.

V usage is TRBV19 and J usage is TRBJ2-1, with TRBD1 as a possible D gene (5 bases). Looked up from germline, CDR1 is LNHDA and CDR2 is SQIVND (reference sequence). V lost 3 bases and J lost 5, with 8 bases in between. The CDR3 sequence is 13 residues long. Written as DNA, the CDR3 is TGTGCCAGTAGTATTGGGGCAGACAATGAGCAGTTCTTC. Translated: CASSIGADNEQFF.

V and J are TRBV4-2 and TRBJ2-2, with TRBD2 identical over 11 bases. The V and J ends lost 1 base and 5 bases, in that order; junction bases with no gene match: 3. The CDR3 runs 16 residues. Per the germline V gene, CDR1 is LGHNA and CDR2 is YNFKEQ. CDR3 protein: CASSQGASGRTGELFF. For the CDR3, the DNA is TGTGCCAGCAGCCAAGGGGCTAGCGGGAGGACCGGGGAGCTGTTTTTT.

The chain carries TRBV28 and TRBJ2-1; 14 bases are a match to TRBD2. This CDR3 spans 20 amino acids. Germline CDR1 is MDHEN and CDR2 is SYDVKM. Trimming cost V 9 bases and J 8 bases; bases outside gene matches: 24. CDR3 residues: CASQNSGLAGVSRVGDEQFF. CDR3 coding DNA: TGTGCCAGTCAGAATTCGGGACTAGCGGGAGTAAGTCGGGTTGGAGATGAGCAGTTCTTC.

The chain combines TRBV12-5 with TRBJ1-4; no definite D call. Germline V gene data show CDR1 as LGHNT and CDR2 as FRNRAP. The V and J ends lost 1 base and 8 bases respectively, with 14 bases between them. The CDR3 is made up of 15 amino acids. In DNA, the CDR3 is TGTGCTAGTGGTTTGGACCCCTGGGCTGGCGAAAAACTGTTTTTT. Its protein is CASGLDPWAGEKLFF.

This clone appeared a single time. The chain has TRBV7-9 and TRBJ2-1; 8 nucleotides match TRBD2. Germline values: CDR1 SEHNR, CDR2 FQNEAQ (reference sequence). The length of the CDR3 is 14 residues. V trimming: 10 bases; J trimming: 4 bases; junction bases outside the gene matches: 9. As DNA, the CDR3 is TGTGCCACCACGAACGGGGGGGCGTACAATGAGCAGTTCTTC. It encodes CATTNGGAYNEQFF.

The chain is built from TRBV6-6 and TRBJ2-7, with TRBD1 matching over 8 bases. The CDR3 totals 15 residues. V shed 5 bases, J shed 1 base, and the junction held 7 bases outside the gene matches. The germline V gene encodes CDR1 MNHNY and CDR2 SVGAGI (reference sequence). The CDR3 DNA follows: TGTGCCAGCAGTACGAGAGACAGGGGATCCTACGAGCAGTACTTC. Amino acids: CASSTRDRGSYEQYF.

This rearrangement joins TRBV15 to TRBJ1-4; 9 bases are a match to TRBD1. Unmatched junction bases numbered 20, after V lost 3 bases and J lost 0 bases. Germline CDR1 LNHNV, CDR2 YYDKDF (reference sequence). The CDR3 totals 22 residues. CDR3 in DNA: TGTGCCACCAGCAGCCACCCTTTGGGGCCGGGACAGGGTTCCTCAACTAATGAAAAACTGTTTTTT. Translated, it gives CATSSHPLGPGQGSSTNEKLFF.

This clone showed up just once. V usage is TRBV6-1 and J usage is TRBJ2-7; 9 bases are shared with TRBD1. The CDR3 spans 15 residues. The germline V gene encodes CDR1 MNHNS and CDR2 SASEGT. With 6 bases clipped from V and 7 bases from J, the junction kept 13 bases outside the gene matches. CDR3 region: CASRGEGQGSREQYF. The CDR3 coding sequence is TGTGCCAGCAGGGGAGAGGGACAGGGATCTCGGGAGCAGTACTTC.

This clone was observed a handful of times. This sequence joins TRBV7-2 and TRBJ2-5; 7 positions agree with TRBD1. Germline assignment: CDR1 SGHTA and CDR2 FQGNSA. The CDR3 has 15 residues. V lost 1 base to trimming and J lost 5 bases; unmatched junction nucleotides: 7. The CDR3 loop reads CASSLVWTGVETQYF. In nucleotides, the CDR3 is TGTGCCAGCAGCTTAGTATGGACAGGTGTCGAGACCCAGTACTTC.

This chain joins TRBV28 and TRBJ1-5; maybe TRBD1 (5 bases). Trimming shortened V by 3 bases and J by 7 bases, and 16 bases separated the two germline ends. Germline loops: CDR1 MDHEN, CDR2 SYDVKM. This CDR3 spans 15 amino acids. Here the CDR3 DNA reads TGTGCCAGCAGTTTGGGACTACCGGAGGGACAGCCCCAGCATTTT. Its protein product is CASSLGLPEGQPQHF.